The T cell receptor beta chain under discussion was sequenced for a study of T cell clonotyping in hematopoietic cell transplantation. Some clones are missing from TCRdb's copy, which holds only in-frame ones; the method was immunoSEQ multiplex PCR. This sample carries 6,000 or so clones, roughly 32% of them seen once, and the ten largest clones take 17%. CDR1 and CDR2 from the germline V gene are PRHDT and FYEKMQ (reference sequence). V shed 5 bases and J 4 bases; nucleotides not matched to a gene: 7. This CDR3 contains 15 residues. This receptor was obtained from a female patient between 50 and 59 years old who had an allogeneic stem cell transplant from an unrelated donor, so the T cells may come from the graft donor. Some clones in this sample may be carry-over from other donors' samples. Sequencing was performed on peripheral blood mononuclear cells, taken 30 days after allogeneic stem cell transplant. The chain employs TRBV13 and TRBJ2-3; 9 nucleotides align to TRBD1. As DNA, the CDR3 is TGTGCCAGCAGCCATGACAGGGGGTCGGCAGATACGCAGTATTTT. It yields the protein CASSHDRGSADTQYF.